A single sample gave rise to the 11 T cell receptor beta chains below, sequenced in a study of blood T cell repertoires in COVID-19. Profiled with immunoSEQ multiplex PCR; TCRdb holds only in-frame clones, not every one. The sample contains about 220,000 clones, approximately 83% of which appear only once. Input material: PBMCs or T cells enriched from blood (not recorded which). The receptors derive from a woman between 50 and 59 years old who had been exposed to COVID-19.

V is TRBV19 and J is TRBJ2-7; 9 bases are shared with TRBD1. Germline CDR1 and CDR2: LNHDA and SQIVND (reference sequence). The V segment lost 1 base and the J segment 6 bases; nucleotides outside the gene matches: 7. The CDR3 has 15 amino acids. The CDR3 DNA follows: TGTGCCAGTAGTATAGTCGGGACAGGGATCTCCGAGCAGTACTTC. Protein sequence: CASSIVGTGISEQYF.

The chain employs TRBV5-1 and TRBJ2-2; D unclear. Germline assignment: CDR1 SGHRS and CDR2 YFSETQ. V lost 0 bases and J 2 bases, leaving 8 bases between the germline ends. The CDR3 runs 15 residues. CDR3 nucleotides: TGCGCCAGCAGCTTGGGTACTTTCAACACCGGGGAGCTGTTTTTT. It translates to CASSLGTFNTGELFF. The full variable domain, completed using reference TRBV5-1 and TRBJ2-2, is KAGVTQTPRYLIKTRGQQVTLSCSPISGHRSVSWYQQTPGQGLQFLFEYFSETQRNKGNFPGRFSGRQFSNSRSEMNVSTLELGDSALYLCASSLGTFNTGELFFGEGSRLTVL.

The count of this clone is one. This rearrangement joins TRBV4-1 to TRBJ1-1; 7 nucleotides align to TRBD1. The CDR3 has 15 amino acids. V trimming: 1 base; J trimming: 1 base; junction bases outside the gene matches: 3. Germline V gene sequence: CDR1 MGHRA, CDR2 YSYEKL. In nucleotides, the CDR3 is TGCGCCAGCAGCCAAGTTGAGGGGGCGAACACTGAAGCTTTCTTT. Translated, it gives CASSQVEGANTEAFF.

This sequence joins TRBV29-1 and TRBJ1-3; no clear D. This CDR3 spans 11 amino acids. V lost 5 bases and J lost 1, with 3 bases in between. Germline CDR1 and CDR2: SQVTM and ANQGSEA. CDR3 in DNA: TGCAGCGTTATATCTGGAAACACCATATATTTT. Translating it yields CSVISGNTIYF.

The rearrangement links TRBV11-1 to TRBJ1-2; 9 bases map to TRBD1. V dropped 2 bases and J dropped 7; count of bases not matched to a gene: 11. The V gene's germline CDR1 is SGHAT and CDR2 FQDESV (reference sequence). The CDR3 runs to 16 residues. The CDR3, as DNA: TGTGCCAGCAGCTTACTACAGGGGGCGACCTTTGGTGGCTACACCTTC. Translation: CASSLLQGATFGGYTF. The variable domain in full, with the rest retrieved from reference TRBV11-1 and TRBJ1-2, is EAEVAQSPRYKITEKSQAVAFWCDPISGHATLYWYRQILGQGPELLVQFQDESVVDDSQLPKDRFSAERLKGVDSTLKIQPAELGDSAMYLCASSLLQGATFGGYTFGSGTRLTVV.

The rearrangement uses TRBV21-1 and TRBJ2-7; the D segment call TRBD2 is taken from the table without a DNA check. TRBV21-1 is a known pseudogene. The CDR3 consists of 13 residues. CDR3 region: CASRKTGTYEQYF. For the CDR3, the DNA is TGTGCCAGCAGAAAGACGGGGACCTACGAGCAGTACTTC.

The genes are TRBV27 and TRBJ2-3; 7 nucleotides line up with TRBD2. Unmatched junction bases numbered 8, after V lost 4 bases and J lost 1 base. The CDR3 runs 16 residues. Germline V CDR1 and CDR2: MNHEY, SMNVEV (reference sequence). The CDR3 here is CASSSRGGLGTDTQYF. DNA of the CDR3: TGTGCCAGCAGTTCCCGCGGGGGTCTGGGCACAGATACGCAGTATTTT.

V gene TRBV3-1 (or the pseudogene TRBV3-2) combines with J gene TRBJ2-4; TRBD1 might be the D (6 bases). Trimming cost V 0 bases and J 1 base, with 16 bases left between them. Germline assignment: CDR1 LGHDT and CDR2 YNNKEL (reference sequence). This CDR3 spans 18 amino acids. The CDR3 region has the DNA TGTGCCAGCAGCCAAGAGTCAGGGGTCCGAGGGGCCAAAAACATTCAGTACTTC. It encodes CASSQESGVRGAKNIQYF.

The CDR3 DNA follows: TGTGCCAGCAGTCGATACACAGGGGAGGTTTCCTACGAGCAGTACTTC. This sequence encodes CASSRYTGEVSYEQYF. The chain employs TRBV6-6 and TRBJ2-7, with a tentative D call TRBD1 (7 bases). V lost 5 bases and J 1 base, leaving 18 bases between the germline ends. The CDR3 totals 16 residues. From germline, CDR1 is MNHNY and CDR2 SVGAGI (reference sequence).

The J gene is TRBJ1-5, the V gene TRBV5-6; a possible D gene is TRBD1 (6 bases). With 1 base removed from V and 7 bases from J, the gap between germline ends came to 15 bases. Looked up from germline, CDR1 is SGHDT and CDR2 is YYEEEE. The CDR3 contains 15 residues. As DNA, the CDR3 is TGTGCCAGCAGCTTGAGAGCTAGGGGGTGGCAGCCCCAGCATTTT. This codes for CASSLRARGWQPQHF.

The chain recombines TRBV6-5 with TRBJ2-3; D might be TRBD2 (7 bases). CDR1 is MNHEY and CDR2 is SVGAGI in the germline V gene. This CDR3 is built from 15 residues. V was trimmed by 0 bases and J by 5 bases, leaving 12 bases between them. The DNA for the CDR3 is TGTGCCAGCAGTTACTCAAGGGGGGGTAGAGATACGCAGTATTTT. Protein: CASSYSRGGRDTQYF.